These 11 T cell receptor beta chains were sequenced from one sample in a study of OX40 agonist ivuxolimab in advanced cancers. Assay used: immunoSEQ multiplex PCR; TCRdb lists only in-frame clones, some missing. The sample yields over 45,000 clones, around nine tenths seen once. Sample: CD4+ or CD8+ T cells sorted from blood, taken in a trial of the OX40 agonist ivuxolimab. The receptors here all came from an adult with an advanced solid tumor such as melanoma, head and neck, liver or kidney cancer.

The genes are TRBV19 and TRBJ2-5, with TRBD1 identical over 7 bases. The V and J ends lost 4 bases and 2 bases, in that order; junction bases with no gene match: 4. The V gene's germline CDR1 is LNHDA and CDR2 SQIVND (reference sequence). The CDR3 consists of 14 residues. CDR3 in amino acids: CASSTEGQQETQYF. The CDR3 nucleotides are TGTGCCAGTAGTACCGAGGGACAGCAAGAGACCCAGTACTTC.

V usage is TRBV28 and J usage is TRBJ1-5; D unclear. The CDR3 is made up of 12 amino acids. Between the trimmed V and J ends, which lost 6 bases and 9 bases, there was a span of 12 bases. Germline CDR1 is MDHEN and CDR2 is SYDVKM. The DNA for the CDR3 is TGTGCCAGCAGCCCCGAAATCTCGCCCCAGCATTTT. It yields the protein CASSPEISPQHF.

The J gene is TRBJ2-1, the V gene TRBV10-3, with D possibly being TRBD1 (5 bases). V shed 3 bases and J shed 9 bases, with 18 bases lying between them. The CDR3 is made up of 15 amino acids. In germline, CDR1 is ENHRY, CDR2 SYGVKD. CDR3 region: CAISDPGRVAVEQFF. The CDR3 region has the DNA TGTGCCATCAGTGATCCGGGCAGGGTGGCTGTTGAGCAGTTCTTC.

V gene TRBV28 combines with J gene TRBJ2-1, with TRBD2 matching over 15 bases. Trimming at V came to 8 bases and at J to 4 bases, leaving 12 bases not matched to a gene. The CDR3 is 18 amino acids. CDR1 is MDHEN and CDR2 is SYDVKM in the germline V gene. The CDR3 DNA is TGTGCCAGCCGTCCGGGACTAGCGGGAGGTGAACTTTACAATGAGCAGTTCTTC. Translation gives CASRPGLAGGELYNEQFF.

The rearrangement joins TRBV5-4 to TRBJ1-1, with a weak D call TRBD1 (5 bases). Trimming shortened V by 1 base and J by 2 bases, and 18 bases separated the two germline ends. The CDR3 length is 17 residues. Germline lookup yields CDR1 SGHNT and CDR2 YYREEE (reference sequence). The DNA of the CDR3 is TGTGCCAGCAGCTTGACAGGCCCTGAGTCGGATAACACTGAAGCTTTCTTT. This codes for CASSLTGPESDNTEAFF.

The chain links TRBV5-1 to TRBJ1-2, with D hard to call. CDR1 is SGHRS, CDR2 YFSETQ, per germline. V lost 0 bases, J lost 4 bases, and 7 bases lay in between. CDR3 length: 13 amino acids. CDR3 sequence: CASSLGSPYGYTF. DNA for the CDR3: TGCGCCAGCAGCTTGGGCAGTCCCTATGGCTACACCTTC.

This clone came up a few times. The gene calls are TRBV9 and TRBJ2-7, with 11 bases that match TRBD1. This CDR3 contains 14 residues. With 4 bases clipped from V and 7 bases from J, the junction kept 7 bases outside the gene matches. CDR1 is SGDLS and CDR2 is YYNGEE in the germline V gene. CDR3 sequence: CASSPGTGGGEQYF. DNA for the CDR3: TGTGCCAGCAGCCCCGGGACAGGGGGTGGTGAGCAGTACTTC.

The chain has TRBV5-1 and TRBJ2-1; 7 bases fit TRBD1. Germline V gene sequence: CDR1 SGHRS, CDR2 YFSETQ. The CDR3 is made up of 17 amino acids. The V gene end was trimmed by 3 bases and the J gene end by 3 bases; junction bases not matched to a gene: 12. This CDR3 is CASSSSYRDRHYNEQFF. The DNA for the CDR3 is TGCGCCAGCAGCTCATCATACCGGGACAGACACTACAATGAGCAGTTCTTC.

V gene TRBV5-4 combines with J gene TRBJ2-1; D remains unclear. CDR1 and CDR2 (germline): SGHNT, YYREEE (reference sequence). The CDR3 runs to 13 residues. Trimming shortened V by 7 bases and J by 4 bases, and 12 bases separated the two germline ends. In nucleotides, the CDR3 is TGTGCCAGCCAATCTCCCCCTTACAATGAGCAGTTCTTC. Residues: CASQSPPYNEQFF.

The genes are TRBV5-4 and TRBJ1-2, with D possibly being TRBD1 (6 bases). Deletions cut 4 bases from V and 2 bases from J, with 15 bases between. The germline CDR1 and CDR2 sequences are SGHNT and YYREEE (reference sequence). CDR3 size: 15 residues. CDR3 nucleotide sequence: TGTGCCAGCAGCCCAGTAGGGGGTCAGAACTATGGCTACACCTTC. The encoded protein is CASSPVGGQNYGYTF. The whole variable domain, filled in from reference TRBV5-4 and TRBJ1-2, reads ETGVTQSPTHLIKTRGQQVTLRCSSQSGHNTVSWYQQALGQGPQFIFQYYREEENGRGNFPPRFSGLQFPNYSSELNVNALELDDSALYLCASSPVGGQNYGYTFGSGTRLTVV.

This rearrangement joins TRBV25-1 to TRBJ1-4; D call uncertain. The ends were cut back, 0 bases at V and 8 bases at J, with 13 bases in the middle. The CDR3 spans 15 residues. The V gene's germline CDR1 is MGHDK and CDR2 SYGVNS. This CDR3 reads CASSEYGDGEEKLFF. The DNA of the CDR3 is TGTGCCAGCAGTGAATATGGGGATGGGGAGGAAAAACTGTTTTTT.